The entry that follows covers one T cell receptor beta chain sequence. This sample was taken from a study of shared clonotypes between healthy human individuals. This table comes from immunoSEQ multiplex PCR, and its TCRdb copy is limited to in-frame clones, with some not included. Of about 590,000 clones listed, just under 97% were seen once; the top ten hold roughly 0.1%. Per the germline V gene, CDR1 is SGHDT and CDR2 is YYEEEE. V gave up 0 bases and J gave up 4 bases, with 4 bases separating them. The CDR3 totals 12 residues. Naivety among CD8 cells was defined by CD45RO negativity and positive CCR7 selection, thereby excluding terminally differentiated effector memory CD45RA+ cells.

This TCR was recovered from a woman aged 25 to 39 in good health. The chain carries TRBV5-6 and TRBJ1-1; D gene unclear. Material for sequencing was naive CD8+ T cells sorted from blood. CDR3 sequence reads: CASSLAVTEAFF. For the CDR3, the DNA is TGTGCCAGCAGCTTGGCTGTCACTGAAGCTTTCTTT.